This record looks at one TCR beta chain sequence and its context. As yet, its antigen is unknown. This specimen comes from a study of cytomegalovirus exposure and HLA in healthy donors. Regarding the study as a whole: Earlier findings revealed that most TCR beta V segments proved productive either about 87% or about 30% of the time. TCR beta V- and J-gene trimming was later associated with a missense DCLRE1C variant.

The CDR3 spans 15 residues. Unmatched junction bases numbered 5, after V lost 6 bases and J lost 0 bases. The V gene's germline CDR1 is MDHEN and CDR2 SYDVKM. Nominally healthy donors were sampled, though unrecorded immune exposures were likely. 13 Jbeta primers and 60 Vbeta primers were used for the PCR. The protocol was immunoSEQ multiplex PCR, while the TCRdb copy is restricted to in-frame clones and leaves out a portion. There are around 62,000 clones in the sample; over 70% occur only once, and about 5% lies in the top ten. The clonotype originates from a male donor in good health and CMV-seropositive. V and J are TRBV28 and TRBJ1-3; the match to TRBD1 covers 7 bases. The specimen was PBMCs. The CDR3 nucleotides read TGTGCCAGCAGCCTACAGGGGAGCTCTGGAAACACCATATATTTT. Amino acid sequence: CASSLQGSSGNTIYF.